Below, 14 T cell receptor beta chains from the same sample are listed, as sequenced in a study of cytomegalovirus exposure and HLA in healthy donors. 13 Jbeta primers and 60 Vbeta primers were used for the PCR. Measured with immunoSEQ multiplex PCR; TCRdb has only the in-frame clones, and not every one. The table has some 170,000 clones, roughly 76% seen once. Specimen: PBMCs. These receptors all stem from a woman aged 18 to 35 in good health and CMV-seropositive.

The V call is TRBV28, the J call TRBJ2-3, with 7 positions matching TRBD2. Trimming removed 1 base from V and 6 bases from J; junction bases left unmatched: 13. The CDR3 sequence is 17 residues long. Germline V gene lookup returns CDR1 MDHEN and CDR2 SYDVKM. This CDR3 reads CASSLLVYRLAPDTQYF. CDR3 DNA: TGTGCCAGCAGTTTATTGGTTTATCGACTAGCCCCCGATACGCAGTATTTT.

As DNA, the CDR3 is TGTGCCAGCAGCTTAACAGGGGTCGAGCAGTACTTC. Protein: CASSLTGVEQYF. The chain recombines TRBV7-8 with TRBJ2-7, with 7 positions matching TRBD1. Germline trimming cut 2 bases from V and 6 bases from J; bases unmatched to any gene: 1. Germline CDR1 reads SGHVS; CDR2 reads FQNEAQ. This CDR3 region has 12 residues. The entire variable domain, with the rest obtained from reference TRBV7-8 and TRBJ2-7, is as follows: GAGVSQSPRYKVAKRGQDVALRCDPISGHVSLFWYQQALGQGPEFLTYFQNEAQLDKSGLPSDRFFAERPEGSVSTLKIQRTQQEDSAVYLCASSLTGVEQYFGPGTRLTVT.

The chain recombines TRBV19 with TRBJ2-3; the D gene is possibly TRBD2 (6 bases). Trimming shortened V by 6 bases and J by 5 bases, and 15 bases separated the two germline ends. Germline V gene sequence: CDR1 LNHDA, CDR2 SQIVND (reference sequence). The CDR3 length is 14 residues. Here the CDR3 reads CASSRTSSKDTQYF. The DNA for the CDR3 is TGTGCCAGTAGCAGAACTAGCAGTAAAGATACGCAGTATTTT. Full variable domain (rest looked up from reference TRBV19 and TRBJ2-3): DGGITQSPKYLFRKEGQNVTLSCEQNLNHDAMYWYRQDPGQGLRLIYYSQIVNDFQKGDIAEGYSVSREKKESFPLTVTSAQKNPTAFYLCASSRTSSKDTQYFGPGTRLTVL.

The rearrangement joins TRBV5-1 to TRBJ2-1; the D is unclear. This CDR3 has 12 residues. In germline, CDR1 is SGHRS, CDR2 YFSETQ. V was cut by 4 bases and J by 3 bases, with 5 bases left in between. Here the CDR3 reads CASSLYYNEQFF. The CDR3 DNA follows: TGCGCCAGCAGCCTATACTACAATGAGCAGTTCTTC.

The chain has TRBV5-6 and TRBJ2-5; a possible D gene is TRBD2 (6 bases). The end of the DNA aligns better with TRBJ2-7, so the J call may be wrong. The CDR3 sequence is 14 residues long. Germline V gene sequence: CDR1 SGHDT, CDR2 YYEEEE. CDR3 sequence: CASSFPDGGYEQYF. The DNA for the CDR3 is TGTGCCAGCAGCTTCCCTGACGGGGGATACGAGCAGTACTTC.

The chain is built from TRBV27 and TRBJ2-1; 8 bases align to TRBD2. The CDR3 runs 16 residues. CDR1 and CDR2 from the germline V gene are MNHEY and SMNVEV (reference sequence). The junction had 7 bases not matched to a gene; V was cut back by 1 base and J by 5 bases. CDR3 sequence: CASSLWGGGKDNEQFF. CDR3 DNA: TGTGCCAGCAGTTTATGGGGCGGGGGGAAGGACAATGAGCAGTTCTTC.

This rearrangement joins TRBV30 to TRBJ2-5; D gene unclear. Germline CDR1 reads GTSNPN; CDR2 reads SVGIG (reference sequence). The ends were cut back, 0 bases at V and 5 bases at J, with 4 bases in the middle. This CDR3 contains 11 residues. Here the CDR3 reads CAWSVGETQYF. CDR3 bases: TGTGCCTGGAGTGTTGGCGAGACCCAGTACTTC.

The CDR3 DNA follows: TGCGCCACCGGGGTCGGAGCCCACAATGAGCAGTTCTTC. Translated: CATGVGAHNEQFF. The genes are TRBV5-1 and TRBJ2-1; TRBD2 might be the D (5 bases). V dropped 9 bases and J dropped 5 bases, with 15 bases sitting between them. The length of the CDR3 is 13 residues. Germline V CDR1 and CDR2: SGHRS, YFSETQ.

This clone was seen a handful of times. The chain carries TRBV27 and TRBJ1-1; tentative D call: TRBD1 (6 bases). The CDR3 is 14 amino acids. CDR1 is MNHEY and CDR2 is SMNVEV in the germline V gene (reference sequence). V lost 2 bases to trimming and J lost 5 bases, with 12 bases between them. For the CDR3, the DNA is TGTGCCAGCAGTTTAATCGGGGGGCCTACTGAAGCTTTCTTT. The encoded protein is CASSLIGGPTEAFF.

The chain links TRBV18 to TRBJ2-1, with no clear D. Looked up from germline, CDR1 is KGHSH and CDR2 is LQKENI. The CDR3 loop spans 12 amino acids. Trimming took 2 bases from V and 8 from J, leaving 7 bases between them. CDR3 loop: CASSPESDEQFF. The CDR3 coding sequence is TGTGCCAGCTCACCAGAATCGGATGAGCAGTTCTTC.

The rearrangement joins TRBV19 to TRBJ2-6; D remains ambiguous. Germline V gene lookup returns CDR1 LNHDA and CDR2 SQIVND (reference sequence). There are 14 residues in the CDR3. V dropped 5 bases and J dropped 1 base, with 6 bases sitting between them. The CDR3 DNA reads as TGTGCCAGTAGTGGGCAGTCTGGGGCCAACGTCCTGACTTTC. Translated: CASSGQSGANVLTF.

Remarks on this clone: This same CDR3 is encoded by further DNA sequences in the sample. V and J are TRBV5-1 and TRBJ1-5; D may be TRBD1 (6 bases). The V gene's germline CDR1 is SGHRS and CDR2 YFSETQ. V was clipped by 0 bases and J by 5 bases, with 9 bases between them. The CDR3 is 14 residues long. Written as DNA, the CDR3 is TGCGCCAGCAGCTTGGGACAGGCGGATCAGCCCCAGCATTTT. It codes for CASSLGQADQPQHF.

This clone appeared a single time. This rearrangement joins TRBV5-6 to TRBJ2-3; 13 bases are a match to TRBD2. The length of the CDR3 is 17 residues. Trimming took 2 bases from V and 6 from J; bases not matched to a gene: 9. Germline V gives CDR1 SGHDT, CDR2 YYEEEE. The CDR3 region is CASSLLTSGGREDTQYF. CDR3 coding DNA: TGTGCCAGCAGCTTATTGACTAGCGGGGGGAGGGAGGATACGCAGTATTTT.

This CDR3 reads CASSADRGFTDTQYF. The DNA of the CDR3 is TGTGCCAGCAGCGCCGACCGAGGGTTCACAGATACGCAGTATTTT. The V call is TRBV7-9, the J call TRBJ2-3; D is possibly TRBD2 (5 bases). V gave up 5 bases and J gave up 2 bases, with 14 bases separating them. The CDR3 runs to 15 residues. The germline V gene encodes CDR1 SEHNR and CDR2 FQNEAQ (reference sequence).